The next 14 T cell receptor beta chains were all read from a single sample in a study of blood T cells in healthy people across ages. Combining a sample-barcoded 5' primer with a J-beta primer mix, a second PCR ran for roughly 7 to 12 cycles. Using its own MiXCR run on the 5' RACE reads, TCRdb lists one record per CDR3 protein. Seen here are 890,000 or so distinct CDR3 sequences, about 62% observed once, and the top ten hold 25% to 30%. The sequencing sample was made of blood. Source of these receptors: a man aged 25-45 years in good health.

This clonotype was recorded once. The rearrangement links TRBV11-2 to TRBJ2-7, with D unresolved. The germline V gene encodes CDR1 SGHAT and CDR2 FQNNGV. This CDR3 spans 13 amino acids. Trimming pared 0 bases from V and 2 bases from J, leaving 5 bases between. The CDR3 nucleotides read TGTGCCAGCAGCTTAGAACAGCCCTACGAGCAGTACTTC. Translated, it gives CASSLEQPYEQYF.

The V call is TRBV15, the J call TRBJ1-2, with 11 bases that match TRBD1. The CDR3 sequence is 18 residues long. CDR1 is LNHNV and CDR2 is YYDKDF in the germline V gene (reference sequence). V shed 0 bases and J 8 bases; nucleotides not matched to a gene: 14. CDR3 protein: CATSRDRPIGQGAGGYTF. In DNA, the CDR3 is TGTGCCACCAGCAGAGATAGGCCCATAGGACAGGGGGCCGGCGGCTACACCTTC.

The chain joins TRBV27 to TRBJ1-5; D gene uncertain. Germline V lookup: CDR1 MNHEY, CDR2 SMNVEV (reference sequence). The V gene lost 5 bases and the J gene lost 1 base, with 12 bases spanning the gap. The CDR3 has 15 amino acids. CDR3 DNA: TGTGCCAGCAGTGCAGCTAGGGTCAGCAATCAGCCCCAGCATTTT. It encodes CASSAARVSNQPQHF.

V is TRBV29-1 and J is TRBJ2-5; the D gene could be TRBD1 or TRBD2 (5 bases each). The germline V and J ends were trimmed by 1 base and 1 base, with 22 bases remaining between them. CDR1 and CDR2 (germline): SQVTM, ANQGSEA. The length of the CDR3 is 18 residues. CDR3 region: CSVEGFRAGTRAQETQYF. The CDR3 nucleotides read TGCAGCGTTGAAGGGTTCAGGGCAGGGACGAGGGCCCAAGAGACCCAGTACTTC.

The rearrangement uses TRBV20-1 and TRBJ1-1; D possibly corresponds to TRBD1 (5 bases). Germline V CDR1 and CDR2: DFQATT, SNEGSKA (reference sequence). The CDR3 is 15 residues long. V dropped 3 bases and J dropped 5 bases, with 19 bases sitting between them. The CDR3 DNA reads TGCAGTGCTAGTACAGGTTCGAGGGCGGAGACTGAAGCTTTCTTT. This gives the protein CSASTGSRAETEAFF.

The DNA of the CDR3 is TGTGCCAGCAGCTTAGTTGGGACGGACCTCTATGGCTACACCTTC. Protein: CASSLVGTDLYGYTF. The J gene is TRBJ1-2, the V gene TRBV7-8, with a weak D call TRBD1 (5 bases). The germline gives CDR1 SGHVS, CDR2 FQNEAQ. Trimming took off 1 base at V and 4 bases at J, with 13 bases between the two ends. The CDR3 covers 15 residues.

The chain uses TRBV6-2 or TRBV6-3 and TRBJ2-5, with 8 nucleotides matching TRBD1. The length of the CDR3 is 13 residues. Germline CDR1 MNHEY, CDR2 SVGEGT. The V gene end was trimmed by 2 bases and the J gene end by 4 bases; junction bases not matched to a gene: 0. As DNA, the CDR3 is TGTGCCAGCAGTTACCAGGGGGCAGAGACCCAGTACTTC. It codes for CASSYQGAETQYF.

V usage is TRBV7-6 and J usage is TRBJ2-5; a possible D gene is TRBD1 (6 bases). The germline gives CDR1 SGHVS, CDR2 FNYEAQ. The V end was cut by 3 bases, the J end by 4 bases, with 24 bases between. The CDR3 loop spans 18 amino acids. Here the CDR3 reads CASSFNSQGTGIRETQYF. The CDR3 nucleotides read TGTGCCAGCAGCTTTAACAGCCAGGGGACCGGAATACGAGAGACCCAGTACTTC.

This chain links TRBV6-2 or TRBV6-3 with TRBJ2-4; no clear D. CDR1 and CDR2 from the germline V gene are MNHEY and SVGEGT. Trimming shortened V by 8 bases and J by 13 bases, and 18 bases separated the two germline ends. The CDR3 sequence is 12 residues long. The CDR3 spells CASSEESVEQYF. Here the CDR3 DNA reads TGTGCCAGCTCCGAGGAGTCGGTAGAGCAGTACTTC.

The rearrangement joins TRBV6-5 to TRBJ1-2; TRBD1 matches 8 bases. CDR3 length equals 17 residues. J gave up 0 bases and V 0 bases, and 6 bases lay outside the gene matches. CDR1 and CDR2 (germline): MNHEY, SVGAGI. The CDR3 sequence: CASSYSGQGGPNYGYTF. The CDR3 DNA reads TGTGCCAGCAGTTACTCCGGACAGGGTGGGCCTAACTATGGCTACACCTTC.

The gene calls are TRBV20-1 and TRBJ1-2, with a tentative D call TRBD1 (6 bases). The CDR3 has 15 amino acids. Looked up from germline, CDR1 is DFQATT and CDR2 is SNEGSKA (reference sequence). V shed 0 bases and J shed 3 bases, with 14 bases lying between them. The CDR3: CSARDQDSLYYGYTF. CDR3 coding DNA: TGCAGTGCTAGAGATCAGGACAGCTTGTACTATGGCTACACCTTC.

The J gene is TRBJ2-1, the V gene TRBV11-2; D remains unclear. CDR3 size: 15 residues. V was clipped by 2 bases and J by 9 bases, with 17 bases between them. In germline, CDR1 is SGHAT, CDR2 FQNNGV. The CDR3 region is CASSLSNPILGEQFF. Here the CDR3 DNA reads TGTGCCAGCAGCTTATCTAACCCCATCCTCGGTGAGCAGTTCTTC.

To note about this clonotype: Possible read error: a much larger clone is one base away. J is TRBJ2-3 and V is TRBV27, with D possibly TRBD2 on 7 matching bases. The CDR3 is 15 amino acids. Trimming cost V 2 bases and J 7 bases, with 16 bases left between them. Germline lookup yields CDR1 MNHEY and CDR2 SMNVEV (reference sequence). CDR3 nucleotides: TGTGCCAGCAGTTTAGCTTGGACTAGGGGGAATACGCAGTATTTT. Protein product: CASSLAWTRGNTQYF.

This clonotype has only a few counts. The chain is built from TRBV28 and TRBJ2-7, with unresolved D. CDR1 and CDR2 (germline): MDHEN, SYDVKM. V was trimmed by 6 bases and J by 0 bases, leaving 15 bases between them. The CDR3 is 15 amino acids. The CDR3 nucleotides read TGTGCCAGCAGGGAGACCGGACCTACCTCCTACGAGCAGTACTTC. Its protein product is CASRETGPTSYEQYF.